Listed below are T cell receptor beta chains from one sample, sequenced in a study of blood T cell repertoires in COVID-19. Repertoires were generated with immunoSEQ multiplex PCR, while TCRdb's copy carries only in-frame clones and drops some. Of roughly 300,000 clones listed, about 84% are singletons. Material: peripheral blood. The receptor source for this set is a woman between 50 and 59 years old with acute or convalescent COVID-19. Each CDR3 is given with its conserved first and last residue. Fields, in order: J gene, D gene, V gene, clone size, CDR3 DNA, CDR3 protein. The D gene is left open where the match is weak. Clone size is stated in some rows and not others, as once, few, many or a class when expanded.

J gene: TRBJ2-1; D gene: NA; V gene: TRBV10-1; clone size: once; CDR3 DNA: TGCGCCAGCAGTGAGGAGCTCCTGAGCTCCTACAATGAGCAGTTCTTC; CDR3 protein: CASSEELLSSYNEQFF
J gene: TRBJ1-1; D gene: NA; V gene: TRBV18; clone size: NA; CDR3 DNA: TGTGCCAGCTCACCCGGGGGGGGGAACACTGAAGCTTTCTTT; CDR3 protein: CASSPGGGNTEAFF
J gene: TRBJ2-2; D gene: NA; V gene: TRBV11-2; clone size: many; CDR3 DNA: TGTGCCAGCAGCTTAATTAGAAGGCGAGGCACCGGGGAGCTGTTTTTT; CDR3 protein: CASSLIRRRGTGELFF
J gene: TRBJ2-7; D gene: TRBD2; V gene: TRBV6-5; clone size: NA; CDR3 DNA: TGTGCCAGCGAAGCGGGAGGGTACGAGCAGTACTTC; CDR3 protein: CASEAGGYEQYF
J gene: TRBJ1-5; D gene: NA; V gene: TRBV6-5; clone size: few; CDR3 DNA: TGTGCCAGCAGTACAGCCCTCAATCAGCCCCAGCATTTT; CDR3 protein: CASSTALNQPQHF
J gene: TRBJ2-3; D gene: TRBD2; V gene: TRBV28; clone size: NA; CDR3 DNA: TGTGCCAGCACCGATACTAGCGGGAGGGACTCAGATACGCAGTATTTT; CDR3 protein: CASTDTSGRDSDTQYF
J gene: TRBJ1-2; D gene: NA; V gene: TRBV19; clone size: NA; CDR3 DNA: TGTGCCAGTAGTATAATCGGCGGCCCCTTTGGGAGATATGGCTACACCTTC; CDR3 protein: CASSIIGGPFGRYGYTF
J gene: TRBJ2-5; D gene: TRBD2; V gene: TRBV5-6; clone size: NA; CDR3 DNA: TGTGCCAGCAGCTTGGGGCTAGCGGGCGGTAAAGAGACCCAGTACTTC; CDR3 protein: CASSLGLAGGKETQYF
J gene: TRBJ2-7; D gene: TRBD2; V gene: TRBV2; clone size: NA; CDR3 DNA: TGTGCCAGCAGTGAAATAGCGGGAGGGCCTGGGACCACCTACGAGCAGTACTTC; CDR3 protein: CASSEIAGGPGTTYEQYF
J gene: TRBJ2-1; D gene: NA; V gene: TRBV7-9; clone size: NA; CDR3 DNA: TGTGCCAGCAGCCCGAACGGAGAGGTCTACAATGAGCAGTTCTTC; CDR3 protein: CASSPNGEVYNEQFF
J gene: TRBJ2-7; D gene: NA; V gene: TRBV9; clone size: NA; CDR3 DNA: TGTGCCAGCAGCGTAGGGGGGCAGGGTGGTGCCGACGAGCAGTACTTC; CDR3 protein: CASSVGGQGGADEQYF
J gene: TRBJ2-6; D gene: TRBD1; V gene: TRBV20-1; clone size: NA; CDR3 DNA: TGCAGTGCTAGTCCAGGGGGACACTCTGGGGCCAACGTCCTGACTTTC; CDR3 protein: CSASPGGHSGANVLTF
J gene: TRBJ1-5; D gene: NA; V gene: TRBV27; clone size: once; CDR3 DNA: TGTGCCAGCAGACTGCGGGGTGGGGCCGACCGATGGCCCCAGCATTTT; CDR3 protein: CASRLRGGADRWPQHF
J gene: TRBJ1-5; D gene: TRBD1; V gene: TRBV4-1; clone size: NA; CDR3 DNA: TGCGCCAGCAGCCAATACGGACAGGGAGGCCAGCCCCAGCATTTT; CDR3 protein: CASSQYGQGGQPQHF
J gene: TRBJ1-2; D gene: TRBD1; V gene: TRBV27; clone size: NA; CDR3 DNA: TGTGCCAGCAGTTTGACAGGGGAGTACGGCTACACCTTC; CDR3 protein: CASSLTGEYGYTF